This is a list of T cell receptor beta chains from one sample in a study of OX40 agonist ivuxolimab in advanced cancers. Measured with immunoSEQ multiplex PCR; TCRdb has only the in-frame clones, and not every one. The profile shows 65,000 to 75,000 clones, more than 70% of them singletons. This specimen was CD4+ or CD8+ T cells sorted from blood, taken in a trial of the OX40 agonist ivuxolimab. Receptors originate from an adult with an advanced solid tumor such as melanoma, head and neck, liver or kidney cancer. Both conserved end residues are part of each CDR3. The D gene is left open where the match is weak. Where a row states a size, it is once, few, many or the class of an expanded clone; other rows omit it.

clone_size	d_call	v_call	j_call	cdr3_aa	cdr3_nt
.	.	TRBV2	TRBJ1-3	CASSEVLGSGNTIYF	TGTGCCAGCAGTGAAGTTCTGGGGTCTGGAAACACCATATATTTT
.	.	TRBV10-3	TRBJ1-1	CAITELGGTEAFF	TGTGCCATCACGGAGTTAGGGGGAACTGAAGCTTTCTTT
.	.	TRBV7-9	TRBJ2-7	CASSLAGSTYEQYF	TGTGCCAGCAGCTTAGCGGGCTCCACCTACGAGCAGTACTTC
.	.	TRBV6-6	TRBJ1-2	CASSYLNALQPYGYTF	TGTGCCAGCAGTTACCTGAACGCCTTACAGCCTTATGGCTACACCTTC
few	.	TRBV10-3	TRBJ1-1	CAISPNTNTEAFF	TGTGCCATCAGCCCTAACACGAACACTGAAGCTTTCTTT
.	TRBD2	TRBV5-1	TRBJ2-1	CASSPGGPYNEQFF	TGCGCCAGCAGCCCGGGGGGACCTTACAATGAGCAGTTCTTC
.	.	TRBV5-6	TRBJ2-1	CASSTTRVAYNEQFF	TGTGCCAGCAGCACAACTCGGGTTGCCTACAATGAGCAGTTCTTC
.	TRBD2	TRBV5-1	TRBJ2-3	CASSWGPTIAGAPGADTQYF	TGCGCCAGCAGCTGGGGACCGACAATAGCGGGAGCTCCGGGCGCAGATACGCAGTATTTT
.	.	TRBV7-2	TRBJ1-5	CASSLAGPSGQPQHF	TGTGCCAGCAGCTTAGCTGGGCCGTCGGGTCAGCCCCAGCATTTT
.	TRBD1	TRBV6-6	TRBJ1-4	CASAGTGDVEKLFF	TGTGCCAGCGCAGGGACAGGGGATGTAGAAAAACTGTTTTTT
.	.	TRBV4-1	TRBJ1-6	CASSQDPGRVGPLHF	TGCGCCAGCAGCCAAGATCCGGGCAGGGTAGGGCCCCTCCACTTT
.	.	TRBV4-1	TRBJ1-2	CASSPQVGTGYGYTF	TGCGCCAGCAGCCCCCAAGTGGGGACGGGCTATGGCTACACCTTC
.	TRBD2	TRBV28	TRBJ2-1	CASSFASGVRGEQFF	TGTGCCAGCAGTTTCGCTAGCGGGGTTCGAGGGGAGCAGTTCTTC
few	TRBD1	TRBV15	TRBJ1-4	CATSGSNRGRNEKLFF	TGTGCCACCAGCGGATCAAACAGGGGTCGAAATGAAAAACTGTTTTTT
.	TRBD2	TRBV6-5	TRBJ2-3	CASRLALSTDTQYF	TGTGCCAGCAGACTAGCGTTAAGCACAGATACGCAGTATTTT
.	.	TRBV29-1	TRBJ1-4	CSVRAKEKLFF	TGCAGCGTCAGGGCAAAGGAAAAACTGTTTTTT
.	TRBD1	TRBV5-1	TRBJ2-5	CASSWGTGEETQYF	TGCGCCAGCAGCTGGGGGACAGGGGAGGAGACCCAGTACTTC
.	.	TRBV27	TRBJ2-3	CASSPRTASTDTQYF	TGTGCCAGCAGTCCCAGGACAGCTAGCACAGATACGCAGTATTTT
.	.	TRBV30	TRBJ2-5	CAWSVPGTDPETQYF	TGTGCCTGGAGTGTACCCGGCACTGACCCAGAGACCCAGTACTTC
.	.	TRBV2	TRBJ2-3	CASSEMSGITDTQYF	TGTGCCAGCAGTGAAATGTCGGGGATTACAGATACGCAGTATTTT
.	TRBD2	TRBV28	TRBJ2-4	CASSFGLAGEYF	TGTGCCAGCAGTTTCGGACTAGCGGGAGAGTACTTC
.	TRBD1	TRBV6-5	TRBJ2-3	CASSYGQGVTDTQYF	TGTGCCAGCAGTTACGGACAGGGGGTCACAGATACGCAGTATTTT
few	TRBD2	TRBV4-2	TRBJ2-5	CASSPGTSGAQETQYF	TGTGCCAGCAGCCCCGGGACTAGCGGGGCCCAAGAGACCCAGTACTTC
.	TRBD2	TRBV5-4	TRBJ2-1	CASSLAGLAGYNEQFF	TGTGCCAGCAGCTTGGCGGGACTAGCGGGTTACAATGAGCAGTTCTTC
.	.	TRBV10-3	TRBJ2-5	CAISGGAETQYF	TGTGCCATCAGTGGGGGGGCGGAGACCCAGTACTTC
.	.	TRBV7-9	TRBJ1-6	CASRQNRVDAPLHF	TGTGCCAGCAGGCAAAACAGGGTTGACGCACCCCTCCACTTT
few	.	TRBV30	TRBJ1-1	CAGGAGVTEAFF	TGTGCAGGAGGGGCAGGGGTCACTGAAGCTTTCTTT
.	TRBD1	TRBV28	TRBJ1-2	CASSLWDRGLGYTF	TGTGCCAGCAGTTTATGGGACAGGGGGTTAGGCTACACCTTC
.	TRBD2	TRBV11-2	TRBJ2-5	CASSFASSGGAGETQYF	TGTGCCAGCAGCTTTGCCTCTAGCGGGGGGGCAGGGGAGACCCAGTACTTC
.	TRBD1	TRBV6-1	TRBJ2-6	CASSVLGTEILGANVLTF	TGTGCCAGCAGTGTCCTCGGGACAGAGATTTTAGGGGCCAACGTCCTGACTTTC
.	TRBD2	TRBV4-2	TRBJ2-5	CASSQVKEASGGSQTQYF	TGTGCCAGCAGCCAAGTAAAGGAGGCTAGCGGGGGTTCTCAAACCCAGTACTTC
.	TRBD1	TRBV29-1	TRBJ1-3	CSVGQGGLRVSGNTIYF	TGCAGCGTTGGACAGGGGGGGTTACGGGTCTCTGGAAACACCATATATTTT
few	.	TRBV5-1	TRBJ1-1	CASSFGGGNTEAFF	TGCGCCAGCAGCTTTGGGGGAGGGAACACTGAAGCTTTCTTT
.	TRBD1	TRBV4-2	TRBJ2-3	CASSPQQGDTQYF	TGTGCCAGCAGTCCTCAACAGGGGGATACGCAGTATTTT
.	.	TRBV7-7	TRBJ2-2	CASSPLDPSTGELFF	TGTGCTAGCAGCCCATTGGACCCCTCTACCGGGGAGCTGTTTTTT
few	.	TRBV29-1	TRBJ1-5	CSVLSNSNQPQHF	TGCAGCGTTTTATCTAATAGCAATCAGCCCCAGCATTTT
once	.	TRBV29-1	TRBJ2-2	CSVLRTGELFF	TGCAGCGTTCTGAGAACCGGGGAGCTGTTTTTT
.	.	TRBV11-2	TRBJ2-1	CASSPSRGAYNEQFF	TGTGCCAGCAGCCCATCGAGGGGGGCCTACAATGAGCAGTTCTTC
.	.	TRBV6-5	TRBJ2-7	CASGPYEQYF	TGTGCCAGCGGACCCTACGAGCAGTACTTC
.	TRBD1	TRBV19	TRBJ1-2	CASTTGTGNGYTF	TGTGCCAGTACAACGGGGACAGGGAATGGCTACACCTTC
.	.	TRBV7-8	TRBJ2-3	CASSLQGTDTQYF	TGTGCCAGCAGCTTACAGGGCACAGATACGCAGTATTTT
.	.	TRBV2	TRBJ1-2	CASSEALERYGYTF	TGTGCCAGCAGTGAAGCGTTAGAGAGATATGGCTACACCTTC
.	.	TRBV28	TRBJ1-2	CASSSPGAQPSNYGYTF	TGTGCCAGCAGTTCACCAGGGGCCCAACCTTCTAACTATGGCTACACCTTC
.	TRBD1	TRBV23-1	TRBJ1-1	CASSQETGGNRNTEAFF	TGCGCCAGCAGTCAAGAAACAGGGGGTAATCGGAACACTGAAGCTTTCTTT
.	.	TRBV28	TRBJ1-3	CASSFGSYSGNTIYF	TGTGCCAGCAGTTTTGGCTCCTACTCTGGAAACACCATATATTTT
.	.	TRBV5-5	TRBJ1-6	CASSLRELNNSPLHF	TGTGCCAGCAGCTTAAGGGAGCTGAATAATTCACCCCTCCACTTT
.	TRBD2	TRBV4-2	TRBJ2-3	CASSQGRGGASTDTQYF	TGTGCCAGCAGCCAAGGCCGCGGGGGGGCCAGCACAGATACGCAGTATTTT
.	TRBD1	TRBV19	TRBJ1-5	CASRDRGGQPQHF	TGTGCCAGTAGAGACAGGGGCGGACAGCCCCAGCATTTT
.	TRBD1	TRBV6-5	TRBJ1-2	CASSQDRGTYGYTF	TGTGCCAGCAGCCAAGACAGGGGGACCTATGGCTACACCTTC